One and the same sample provided the 7 T cell receptor beta chains below, sequenced in a study of control samples from healthy donors and cancer patients. TCRdb keeps only in-frame clones here, not all; method: immunoSEQ multiplex PCR. The sample holds fewer than 200,000 clones, nearly 90% seen once. The sequencing input was blood. These receptors all stem from a woman in her forties or fifties in good health.

The rearrangement uses TRBV5-1 and TRBJ1-1; D gene uncertain. Germline V CDR1 and CDR2: SGHRS, YFSETQ. This CDR3 is built from 14 residues. With 4 bases removed from V and 4 bases from J, the gap between germline ends came to 14 bases. DNA of the CDR3: TGCGCCAGCAGCCCTAACGAATTAGCCACTGAAGCTTTCTTT. Its translation is CASSPNELATEAFF.

V usage is TRBV18 and J usage is TRBJ1-1, with no clear D. V shed 1 base and J shed 7 bases, with 4 bases lying between them. Germline V lookup: CDR1 KGHSH, CDR2 LQKENI. The CDR3 consists of 11 residues. The CDR3 sequence: CASSPQHEAFF. DNA for the CDR3: TGTGCCAGCTCACCACAGCATGAAGCTTTCTTT.

The rearrangement links TRBV11-3 to TRBJ2-1; 10 bases map to TRBD2. Germline V CDR1 and CDR2: SGHNT, YENEEA. This CDR3 comprises 15 residues. J lost 7 bases, V lost 4 bases, and 7 bases had no gene match. CDR3 nucleotides: TGTGCCAGCAGCTCACTAGCGGGACTTCATAATGAGCAGTTCTTC. It is translated as CASSSLAGLHNEQFF.

The chain carries TRBV6-5 and TRBJ2-4; no firm D call. V was trimmed by 5 bases and J by 5 bases, leaving 16 bases between them. The CDR3 spans 15 residues. CDR1 MNHEY and CDR2 SVGAGI come from the germline V gene. The CDR3 sequence: CASSPTFARQNIQYF. Written as DNA, the CDR3 is TGTGCCAGCAGTCCCACGTTTGCGAGGCAAAACATTCAGTACTTC.

V is TRBV25-1 and J is TRBJ2-2, with a weak D call TRBD2 (8 bases). The CDR3 has 18 residues. Germline V gives CDR1 MGHDK, CDR2 SYGVNS. V lost 4 bases and J 5 bases, leaving 23 bases between the germline ends. The CDR3 DNA is TGTGCCAGCAGTGGAACAAAGACAGGGAGCGGGGGAACCGGGGAGCTGTTTTTT. This translates into CASSGTKTGSGGTGELFF. Filled out from reference TRBV25-1 and TRBJ2-2, the complete variable domain reads EADIYQTPRYLVIGTGKKITLECSQTMGHDKMYWYQQDPGMELHLIHYSYGVNSTEKGDLSSESTVSRIRTEHFPLTLESARPSHTSQYLCASSGTKTGSGGTGELFFGEGSRLTVL.

The J gene is TRBJ2-7, the V gene TRBV18; D not resolved. Germline-derived CDR1 and CDR2 are KGHSH and LQKENI. The CDR3 contains 13 residues. Trimming removed 1 base from V and 1 base from J, with 5 bases in between. Written as DNA, the CDR3 is TGTGCCAGCTCACCACGGCGGTCCTACGAGCAGTACTTC. This translates into CASSPRRSYEQYF.

The chain combines TRBV9 with TRBJ2-1, with 8 bases aligning to TRBD2. In germline, CDR1 is SGDLS, CDR2 YYNGEE. V lost 2 bases and J lost 10; bases outside the gene matches: 11. The CDR3 is 15 residues long. DNA for the CDR3: TGTGCCAGCAGCGTTGGGACGGGGGGGATTGTAGAGCAGTTCTTC. Its translation: CASSVGTGGIVEQFF.